The rows below give T cell receptor beta chains drawn from one sample of a study of T-cell reconstitution after alpha-beta-depleted transplantation in children. Via MiXCR, TCRdb re-called the PCR reads, giving one row per CDR3 protein. The sample shows roughly 200,000 distinct CDR3 sequences, approximately 8.4% of them seen only once. The sequencing here drew on PBMCs, mostly from graft donor cells, taken 360 days after TCRalphabeta/CD19-depleted stem cell transplant. Receptor source: a male patient under 10 years old who had a stem cell transplant for acute myeloid leukemia, so the T cells may come from the graft donor. CDR3s include the opening cysteine and the closing phenylalanine or tryptophan. A D gene is named only where the DNA matches it firmly. Size is omitted from some rows. Given values are once, few, many or a class for expanded clones.

size	V	J	D	CDR3	DNA
many	TRBV25-1	TRBJ2-5	TRBD2	CASSLGLAGSETQYF	TGTGCCAGCTCACTCGGGCTAGCGGGGTCAGAGACCCAGTACTTC
NA	TRBV4-3	TRBJ2-7	NA	CASSQGDSRYEQYF	TGCGCCAGCAGCCAAGGAGACAGCCGCTACGAGCAGTACTTC
many	TRBV12-3/TRBV12-4	TRBJ1-4	TRBD1	CASSLQGANEKLFF	TGTGCCAGCAGTTTACAGGGGGCTAATGAAAAACTGTTTTTT
once	TRBV18	TRBJ2-7	NA	CASSPAEGSYEQYF	TGTGCCAGCTCACCTGCCGAAGGCTCCTACGAGCAGTACTTC
NA	TRBV7-3	TRBJ2-7	NA	CASSLTGVAEQYF	TGTGCCAGCAGCTTAACGGGGGTGGCCGAGCAGTACTTC
NA	TRBV3-1	TRBJ2-2	TRBD1	CASSQDLTGVHTGELFF	TGTGCCAGCAGCCAAGATTTAACAGGGGTTCACACCGGGGAGCTGTTTTTT
once	TRBV7-9	TRBJ1-2	NA	CASNPAGGSNGYTF	TGTGCCAGCAACCCAGCGGGGGGAAGTAATGGCTACACCTTC
few	TRBV14	TRBJ2-1	TRBD1	CASSRTSGTAYNEQFF	TGTGCCAGCAGCCGTACATCCGGGACAGCCTACAATGAGCAGTTCTTC
many	TRBV7-9	TRBJ2-4	NA	CASSEGGIQYF	TGTGCCAGCAGCGAGGGGGGCATTCAGTACTTC
NA	TRBV12-3/TRBV12-4	TRBJ1-2	TRBD1	CASSASGGYGYTF	TGTGCCAGCAGTGCGTCAGGGGGCTATGGCTACACCTTC
few	TRBV4-2	TRBJ2-4	NA	CASSPGPINIQYF	TGTGCCAGCAGCCCGGGACCAATAAACATTCAGTACTTC
few	TRBV12-3/TRBV12-4	TRBJ2-7	NA	CASSFPGQAYEQYF	TGTGCCAGCAGTTTTCCGGGACAAGCCTACGAGCAGTACTTC
NA	TRBV5-1	TRBJ1-5	NA	CASSFRGDEPQHF	TGCGCCAGCAGCTTTCGGGGGGACGAGCCCCAGCATTTT
NA	TRBV5-1	TRBJ2-5	TRBD2	CASSLAQLAGAVTQYF	TGCGCCAGCAGCTTGGCCCAACTAGCGGGAGCGGTGACCCAGTACTTC
many	TRBV5-1	TRBJ1-1	NA	CASSLGTVPEAFF	TGCGCCAGCAGCTTGGGGACAGTGCCTGAAGCTTTCTTT
NA	TRBV20-1	TRBJ1-3	NA	CCARVLGTASSGNTIYF	TGCTGTGCTAGAGTCCTAGGGACCGCCAGCTCTGGAAACACCATATATTTT
NA	TRBV14	TRBJ2-4	TRBD2	CASSQDWGGNIQYF	TGTGCCAGCAGCCAAGATTGGGGGGGGAACATTCAGTACTTC
NA	TRBV7-9	TRBJ1-3	NA	CASSLAAGKSGNTIYF	TGTGCCAGCAGCTTAGCCGCAGGGAAGTCTGGAAACACCATATATTTT
NA	TRBV7-2	TRBJ2-5	NA	CASIPPDYQETQYF	TGTGCCAGCATCCCCCCGGACTACCAAGAGACCCAGTACTTC
few	TRBV7-3	TRBJ2-5	NA	CASSFGGTLGETQYF	TGTGCCAGCAGCTTTGGCGGGACGTTGGGTGAGACCCAGTACTTC
few	TRBV2	TRBJ2-2	NA	CASSELVAGGGELFF	TGTGCCAGCAGTGAATTGGTGGCAGGAGGCGGGGAGCTGTTTTTT
few	TRBV12-3/TRBV12-4	TRBJ2-5	NA	CASSLNGAIQETQYF	TGTGCCAGCAGTTTAAACGGGGCCATCCAAGAGACCCAGTACTTC
NA	TRBV7-8	TRBJ2-3	NA	CASSLVVGGLTDTQYF	TGTGCCAGCAGCTTAGTGGTGGGGGGCCTCACAGATACGCAGTATTTT
many	TRBV11-1	TRBJ2-7	TRBD2	CASSLAPGLDYEQYF	TGTGCCAGCAGCTTAGCACCGGGACTAGACTACGAGCAGTACTTC
many	TRBV20-1	TRBJ1-1	NA	CSARAMNTEAFF	TGCAGTGCTAGGGCAATGAACACTGAAGCTTTCTTT
many	TRBV3-1	TRBJ2-4	NA	CASAGGKAKNIQYF	TGTGCCTCCGCTGGGGGGAAAGCCAAAAACATTCAGTACTTC
few	TRBV5-6	TRBJ1-5	TRBD1	CASSFWDRGGNQPQHF	TGTGCCAGCAGCTTTTGGGACAGGGGGGGCAATCAGCCCCAGCATTTT
many	TRBV12-3/TRBV12-4	TRBJ1-1	TRBD1	CASSTGDSFLTEAFF	TGTGCCAGCAGTACTGGGGACAGTTTCCTCACTGAAGCTTTCTTT